The clone carrying this T cell receptor (beta chain) came up once. The sample belongs to a study of blood T cell repertoires in COVID-19. For the study at large: The origin of the acute and convalescent COVID-19 samples was the United States, Italy and Spain. From T cells, B-cell-depleted T cells, or PBMCs came the material, which was cDNA or gDNA.

The authors' processing: The assay estimated nucleated cells by amplifying reference gene primers. Sequenced by immunoSEQ multiplex PCR; TCRdb stores in-frame clones only, minus some. The D gene and trimming were derived from the DNA, and the V and J assignments and clone size from that table. The sample holds about 120,000 clones, roughly four fifths seen once. The TCR originated in a man aged 65 to 85 with active or convalescent COVID-19. Source material: peripheral blood.

The CDR3 DNA is TGTGCCAGCACGGGACAGAATAATTCACCCCTCCACTTT. Translation gives CASTGQNNSPLHF. V usage is TRBV6-5 and J usage is TRBJ1-6; TRBD1 agrees at 7 bases. Trimming at V came to 7 bases and at J to 5 bases, leaving 2 bases not matched to a gene. The CDR3 spans 13 residues. Germline CDR1 reads MNHEY; CDR2 reads SVGAGI.